This is a list of T cell receptor beta chains from one sample in a study of a mutant IDH1 vaccine in newly diagnosed glioma. Their antigen targets remain unknown. Method: immunoSEQ multiplex PCR; TCRdb's copy keeps in-frame clones and lacks some. Of 30,000 to 40,000 clones in the sample, 70% to 85% were seen once. The source material was PBMCs, sampled from a glioma patient whose treatment included an IDH1 peptide vaccine. All receptors come from a man aged 30-40 years with glioma. Both conserved end residues are part of each CDR3. The order of the fields is V gene, CDR3 protein.

TRBV19 | CASSPRTVVNTEAFF
TRBV2 | CASRTDQETQYF
TRBV11-2 | CASSLGAGSEQYF
TRBV5-4 | CASSPDRGLATNEKLFF
TRBV6-1 | CASSEAESYGYTF
TRBV23-1 | CASSQWGQPQHF
TRBV7-9 | CASSGTGDSPLHF
TRBV6-1 | CASSTGTGGGNEQFF
TRBV5-1 | CASSLGDLMNTEAFF
TRBV6-1 | CAIKTGVEDEQYF
TRBV30 | CAWSVRVGRATKEQFF
TRBV27 | CASSLGAGAIAKNIQYF
TRBV30 | CAWSEERGRGYGYTF
TRBV20-1 | CSAPLGETQYF
TRBV7-9 | CASSPGQGLNEKLFF
TRBV18 | CASSPIARDGELFF
TRBV30 | CAWGVDPRNTGELFF
TRBV7-9 | CASSLPLFQTGELFF
TRBV2 | CASVSQGMNTEAFF
TRBV4-3 | CASSRTGGYNSPLHF
TRBV9 | CATNWGGDALGEQFF
TRBV19 | CASSIAGTGNQPQHF
TRBV30 | CAWSAPPPQAKNIQYF
TRBV30 | CAWSVLGAGELFF
TRBV2 | CASSQTEDYGYTF